This paragraph reports one T cell receptor (beta chain). This sample was taken from a study of blood T cell repertoires in COVID-19. CDR3 length equals 12 residues. The V end was cut by 6 bases, the J end by 9 bases, with 12 bases between. Using immunoSEQ multiplex PCR, the repertoire was profiled, and TCRdb retains in-frame clones only, with some absent. The sample lists more than 250,000 clones; nearly 90% were seen once. This sequence originates from a woman under 30 with acute COVID-19. The rearrangement links TRBV12-3 or TRBV12-4 to TRBJ2-1; D may be TRBD1 (6 bases). Sample: PBMCs or T cells enriched from blood (not recorded which). CDR3 region: CASRQQGREQFF. CDR3 DNA sequence: TGTGCCAGCAGACAACAGGGTCGTGAGCAGTTCTTC.